The 9 T cell receptor beta chains below all came from one sample that was sequenced in a study of identifying expanded T cells in peripheral blood. Sequencing was performed with immunoSEQ multiplex PCR; in TCRdb, only in-frame clones are kept and a portion is missing. The sample lists some 96,000 clones; 80% to 90% were seen once. The specimen was blood. These TCRs come from a person aged 18-69 years in good health.

For the CDR3, the DNA is TGTGCCAGCAGTTTATGGGGTTCCGGGAATGGCTACACCTTC. Translated: CASSLWGSGNGYTF. The chain employs TRBV28 and TRBJ1-2; unclear D gene. Germline V gives CDR1 MDHEN, CDR2 SYDVKM. The CDR3 runs to 14 residues. Trimming took off 0 bases at V and 6 bases at J, with 11 bases between the two ends.

The chain combines TRBV15 with TRBJ2-7; 8 bases agree with TRBD2. CDR3 length equals 13 residues. Trimming at V came to 4 bases and at J to 2 bases, leaving 1 base not matched to a gene. Per germline, CDR1 LNHNV and CDR2 YYDKDF (reference sequence). The CDR3 DNA follows: TGTGCCACCAGCATTAGCGGGGCCTACGAGCAGTACTTC. Its protein product is CATSISGAYEQYF. Full variable domain (rest looked up from reference TRBV15 and TRBJ2-7): DAMVIQNPRYQVTQFGKPVTLSCSQTLNHNVMYWYQQKSSQAPKLLFHYYDKDFNNEADTPDNFQSRRPNTSFCFLDIRSPGLGDTAMYLCATSISGAYEQYFGPGTRLTVT.

The genes are TRBV30 and TRBJ1-1; maybe TRBD1 (6 bases). V was pared by 0 bases and J by 3 bases, with 14 bases between. The CDR3 loop spans 15 amino acids. In germline, CDR1 is GTSNPN, CDR2 SVGIG (reference sequence). CDR3 nucleotide sequence: TGTGCCTGGAGTGTACTACACAGGGAAGACACTGAAGCTTTCTTT. It translates to CAWSVLHREDTEAFF. Together with reference TRBV30 and TRBJ1-1, the CDR3 gives the full variable domain: SQTIHQWPATLVQPVGSPLSLECTVEGTSNPNLYWYRQAAGRGLQLLFYSVGIGQISSEVPQNLSASRPQDRQFILSSKKLLLSDSGFYLCAWSVLHREDTEAFFGQGTRLTVV.

The rearrangement uses TRBV12-5 and TRBJ2-3, with TRBD2 matching 7 bases. Germline V CDR1 and CDR2: LGHNT, FRNRAP. CDR3 length equals 12 residues. The V segment lost 7 bases and the J segment 10 bases; nucleotides outside the gene matches: 8. In DNA, the CDR3 is TGTGCTAGTGCCACCAGCGGGATGGCGCAGTATTTT. This gives the protein CASATSGMAQYF.

The genes are TRBV6-1 and TRBJ1-1; the D gene is possibly TRBD1 (5 bases). V was trimmed by 6 bases and J by 7 bases, leaving 15 bases between them. CDR1 is MNHNS, CDR2 SASEGT, per germline. There are 13 residues in the CDR3. The CDR3 nucleotides are TGTGCCAGCAGACTCGTGATGACAGTTGAAGCTTTCTTT. This codes for CASRLVMTVEAFF.

V and J are TRBV6-5 and TRBJ1-2, with 7 bases matching TRBD1. Unmatched junction bases numbered 17, after V lost 9 bases and J lost 10 bases. The length of the CDR3 is 14 residues. CDR1 MNHEY and CDR2 SVGAGI come from the germline V gene. CDR3 protein: CASSQEEGGAVYTF. CDR3 bases: TGTGCCAGTTCACAAGAGGAAGGGGGCGCGGTCTACACCTTC.

The chain employs TRBV7-8 and TRBJ2-3, with no clear D. The V and J ends lost 3 bases and 0 bases respectively, with 7 bases between them. Germline V gene sequence: CDR1 SGHVS, CDR2 FQNEAQ. The CDR3 is 14 amino acids. The CDR3 is CASSLAHSTDTQYF. CDR3 nucleotides: TGTGCCAGCAGCTTGGCTCATAGCACAGATACGCAGTATTTT.

The V gene is TRBV2, the J gene TRBJ1-6, with D possibly being TRBD1 (6 bases). The germline CDR1 and CDR2 sequences are SNHLY and FYNNEI. The CDR3 spans 14 residues. Trimming cost V 7 bases and J 5 bases, with 12 bases left between them. CDR3 residues: CASTTGYNNSPLHF. CDR3 coding DNA: TGTGCCAGCACGACAGGTTATAATAATTCACCCCTCCACTTT.

The CDR3 DNA reads TGTGCCAGCAGTGAACGGGGCTTTGCTACGCAGTATTTT. It translates to CASSERGFATQYF. This chain connects TRBV6-1 to TRBJ2-3; tentatively, D is TRBD1 or TRBD2 (5 bases each). Trimming took 2 bases from V and 8 from J, leaving 11 bases between them. Germline CDR1 and CDR2: MNHNS and SASEGT. CDR3 length: 13 residues.